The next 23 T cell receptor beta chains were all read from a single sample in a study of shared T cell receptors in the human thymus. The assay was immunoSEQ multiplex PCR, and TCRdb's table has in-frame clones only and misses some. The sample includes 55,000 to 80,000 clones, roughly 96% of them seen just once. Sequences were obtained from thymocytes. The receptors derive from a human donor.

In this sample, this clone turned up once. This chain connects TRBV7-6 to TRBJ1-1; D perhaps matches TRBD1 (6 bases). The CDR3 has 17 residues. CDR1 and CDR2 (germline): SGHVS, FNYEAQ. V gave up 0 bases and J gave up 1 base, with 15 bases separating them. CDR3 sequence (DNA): TGTGCCAGCAGCTTAGCCGGGACAAGGAACAAGAACACTGAAGCTTTCTTT. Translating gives CASSLAGTRNKNTEAFF.

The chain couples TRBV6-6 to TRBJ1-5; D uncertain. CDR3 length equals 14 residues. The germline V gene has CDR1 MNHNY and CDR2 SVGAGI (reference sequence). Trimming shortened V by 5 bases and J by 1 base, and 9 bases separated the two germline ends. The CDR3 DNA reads TGTGCCAGCAGTAGGGTTACGAGCAATCAGCCCCAGCATTTT. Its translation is CASSRVTSNQPQHF.

The CDR3 spells CASSVRGFTGAEGNEQFF. CDR3 bases: TGTGCCAGCAGCGTCCGGGGATTTACAGGGGCCGAGGGCAATGAGCAGTTCTTC. The chain has TRBV9 and TRBJ2-1; 7 nucleotides align to TRBD1. The CDR3 totals 18 residues. J gave up 6 bases and V 2 bases, and 17 bases lay outside the gene matches. The germline gives CDR1 SGDLS, CDR2 YYNGEE.

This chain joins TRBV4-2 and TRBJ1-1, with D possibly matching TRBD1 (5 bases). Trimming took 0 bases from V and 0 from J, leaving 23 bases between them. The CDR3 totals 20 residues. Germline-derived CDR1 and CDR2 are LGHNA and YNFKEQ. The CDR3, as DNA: TGTGCCAGCAGCCAAGATCCGGGCGGGGCAGGGAGAGCAATGAACACTGAAGCTTTCTTT. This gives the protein CASSQDPGGAGRAMNTEAFF.

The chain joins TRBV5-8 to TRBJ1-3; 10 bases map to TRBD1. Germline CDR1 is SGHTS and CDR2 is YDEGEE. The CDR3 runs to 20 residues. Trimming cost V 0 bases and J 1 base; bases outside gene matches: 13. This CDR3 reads CASSLARRDRGLSSGNTIYF. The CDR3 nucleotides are TGTGCCAGCAGCTTGGCGCGGCGGGACAGGGGCTTGAGTTCTGGAAACACCATATATTTT.

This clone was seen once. CDR3 sequence: CATSRDERGKSYNSPLHF. CDR3 in DNA: TGTGCCACCAGCAGAGATGAAAGGGGAAAATCCTATAATTCACCCCTCCACTTT. The chain employs TRBV15 and TRBJ1-6, with D perhaps TRBD1 (5 bases). The germline V and J ends were trimmed by 0 bases and 1 base, with 13 bases remaining between them. Looked up from germline, CDR1 is LNHNV and CDR2 is YYDKDF (reference sequence). CDR3 length: 18 amino acids. Combining the CDR3 with reference TRBV15 and TRBJ1-6 gives the whole variable domain DAMVIQNPRYQVTQFGKPVTLSCSQTLNHNVMYWYQQKSSQAPKLLFHYYDKDFNNEADTPDNFQSRRPNTSFCFLDIRSPGLGDTAMYLCATSRDERGKSYNSPLHFGNGTRLTVT.

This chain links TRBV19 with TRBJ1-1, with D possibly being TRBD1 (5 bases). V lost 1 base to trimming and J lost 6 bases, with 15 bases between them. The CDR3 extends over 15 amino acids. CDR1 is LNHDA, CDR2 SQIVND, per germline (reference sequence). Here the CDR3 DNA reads TGTGCCAGTAGTATAGTTGGGGGGGAAGGCGCTGAAGCTTTCTTT. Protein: CASSIVGGEGAEAFF. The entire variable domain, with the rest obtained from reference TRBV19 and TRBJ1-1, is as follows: DGGITQSPKYLFRKEGQNVTLSCEQNLNHDAMYWYRQDPGQGLRLIYYSQIVNDFQKGDIAEGYSVSREKKESFPLTVTSAQKNPTAFYLCASSIVGGEGAEAFFGQGTRLTVV.

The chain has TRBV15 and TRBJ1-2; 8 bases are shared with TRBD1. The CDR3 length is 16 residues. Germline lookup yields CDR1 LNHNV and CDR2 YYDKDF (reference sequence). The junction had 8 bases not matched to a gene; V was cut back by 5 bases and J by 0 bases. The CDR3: CATSGPSGQANYGYTF. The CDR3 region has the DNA TGTGCCACCAGCGGACCCTCGGGACAGGCTAACTATGGCTACACCTTC.

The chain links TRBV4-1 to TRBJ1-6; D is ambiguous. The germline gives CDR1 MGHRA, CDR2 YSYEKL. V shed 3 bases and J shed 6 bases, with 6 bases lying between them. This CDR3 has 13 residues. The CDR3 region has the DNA TGCGCCAGCAGCCATGAGTCTAATTCACCCCTCCACTTT. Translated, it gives CASSHESNSPLHF.

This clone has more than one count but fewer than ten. The CDR3 DNA is TGTGCCAGCAGTGAAGTCGACGTCGGCTCCTACGAGCAGTACTTC. It is translated as CASSEVDVGSYEQYF. The chain joins TRBV2 to TRBJ2-7; no definite D call. This CDR3 has 15 amino acids. The germline V gene has CDR1 SNHLY and CDR2 FYNNEI. Trimming pared 1 base from V and 0 bases from J, leaving 10 bases between. Supplemented by reference TRBV2 and TRBJ2-7, the full variable domain reads EPEVTQTPSHQVTQMGQEVILRCVPISNHLYFYWYRQILGQKVEFLVSFYNNEISEKSEIFDDQFSVERPDGSNFTLKIRSTKLEDSAMYFCASSEVDVGSYEQYFGPGTRLTVT.

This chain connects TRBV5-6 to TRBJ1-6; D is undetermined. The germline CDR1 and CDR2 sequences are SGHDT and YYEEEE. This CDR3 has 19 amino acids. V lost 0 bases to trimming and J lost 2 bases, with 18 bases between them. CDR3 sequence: CASSLAVRSRQPYNSPLHF. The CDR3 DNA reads TGTGCCAGCAGCTTGGCAGTCCGATCAAGGCAACCCTATAATTCACCCCTCCACTTT. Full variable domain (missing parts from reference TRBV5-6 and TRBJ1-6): DAGVTQSPTHLIKTRGQQVTLRCSPKSGHDTVSWYQQALGQGPQFIFQYYEEEERQRGNFPDRFSGHQFPNYSSELNVNALLLGDSALYLCASSLAVRSRQPYNSPLHFGNGTRLTVT.

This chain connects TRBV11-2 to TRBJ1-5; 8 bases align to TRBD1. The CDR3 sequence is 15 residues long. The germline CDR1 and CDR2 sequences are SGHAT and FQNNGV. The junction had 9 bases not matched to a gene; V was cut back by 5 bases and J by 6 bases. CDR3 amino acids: CASSRTGTVGQPQHF. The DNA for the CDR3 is TGTGCCAGCAGCCGGACAGGGACCGTGGGTCAGCCCCAGCATTTT. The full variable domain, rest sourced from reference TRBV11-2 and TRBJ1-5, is EAGVAQSPRYKIIEKRQSVAFWCNPISGHATLYWYQQILGQGPKLLIQFQNNGVVDDSQLPKDRFSAERLKGVDSTLKIQPAKLEDSAVYLCASSRTGTVGQPQHFGDGTRLSIL.

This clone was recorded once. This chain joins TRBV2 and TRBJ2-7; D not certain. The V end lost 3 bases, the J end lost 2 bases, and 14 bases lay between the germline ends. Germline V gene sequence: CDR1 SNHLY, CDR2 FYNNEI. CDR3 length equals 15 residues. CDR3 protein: CASSETGLPPYEQYF. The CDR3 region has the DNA TGTGCCAGCAGTGAGACCGGGTTACCCCCCTACGAGCAGTACTTC.

The CDR3 DNA is TGTGCCAGCAGGGGGACAGGTCGGAGGTTCCCTGAAGCTTTCTTT. This encodes CASRGTGRRFPEAFF. The V call is TRBV6-5, the J call TRBJ1-1; 8 bases map to TRBD1. V shed 6 bases, J shed 6 bases, and the junction held 12 bases outside the gene matches. This CDR3 has 15 residues. The germline gives CDR1 MNHEY, CDR2 SVGAGI.

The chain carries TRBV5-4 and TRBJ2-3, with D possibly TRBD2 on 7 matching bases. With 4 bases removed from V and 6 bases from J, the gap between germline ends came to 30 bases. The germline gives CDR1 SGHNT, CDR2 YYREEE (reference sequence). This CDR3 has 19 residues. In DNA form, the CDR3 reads TGTGCCAGCAGCCGACTGTTGACTAGCCCAAGGGGGAAATTGGATACGCAGTATTTT. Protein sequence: CASSRLLTSPRGKLDTQYF.

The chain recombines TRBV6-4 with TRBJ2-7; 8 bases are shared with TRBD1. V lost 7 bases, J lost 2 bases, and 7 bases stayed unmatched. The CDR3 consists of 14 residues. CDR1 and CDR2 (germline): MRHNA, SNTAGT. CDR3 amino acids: CASNFRTGPYEQYF. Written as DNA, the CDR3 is TGTGCCAGCAACTTTAGGACAGGGCCCTACGAGCAGTACTTC.

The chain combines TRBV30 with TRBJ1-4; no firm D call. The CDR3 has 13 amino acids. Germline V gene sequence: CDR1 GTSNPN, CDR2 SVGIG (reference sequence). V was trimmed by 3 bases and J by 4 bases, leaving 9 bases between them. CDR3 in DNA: TGTGCCTGGAGGTGGAGGCTTAATGAAAAACTGTTTTTT. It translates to CAWRWRLNEKLFF.

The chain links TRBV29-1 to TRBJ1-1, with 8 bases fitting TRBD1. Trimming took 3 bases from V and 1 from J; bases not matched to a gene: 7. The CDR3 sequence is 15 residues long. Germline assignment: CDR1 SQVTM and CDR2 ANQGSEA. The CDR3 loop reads CSVEDRENPNTEAFF. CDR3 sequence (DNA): TGCAGCGTTGAGGACAGGGAGAACCCGAACACTGAAGCTTTCTTT.

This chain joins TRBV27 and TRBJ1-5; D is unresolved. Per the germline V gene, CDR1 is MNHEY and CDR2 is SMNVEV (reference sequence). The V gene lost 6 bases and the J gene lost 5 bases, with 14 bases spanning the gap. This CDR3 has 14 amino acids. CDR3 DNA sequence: TGTGCCAGCAGGGAAGGCAGCCTCTATCAGCCCCAGCATTTT. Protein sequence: CASREGSLYQPQHF.

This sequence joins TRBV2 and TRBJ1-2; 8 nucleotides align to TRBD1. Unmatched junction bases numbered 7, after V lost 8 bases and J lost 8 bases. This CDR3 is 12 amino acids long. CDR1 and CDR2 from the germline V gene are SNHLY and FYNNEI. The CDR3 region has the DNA TGTGCCAGCGGCGACAGGGGTGGGGGCTACACCTTC. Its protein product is CASGDRGGGYTF.

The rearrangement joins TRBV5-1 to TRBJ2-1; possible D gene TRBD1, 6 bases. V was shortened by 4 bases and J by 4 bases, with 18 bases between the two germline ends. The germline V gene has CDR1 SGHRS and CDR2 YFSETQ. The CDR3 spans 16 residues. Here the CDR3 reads CASSADRRVVYNEQFF. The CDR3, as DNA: TGCGCCAGCAGCGCGGACAGAAGGGTGGTTTACAATGAGCAGTTCTTC.

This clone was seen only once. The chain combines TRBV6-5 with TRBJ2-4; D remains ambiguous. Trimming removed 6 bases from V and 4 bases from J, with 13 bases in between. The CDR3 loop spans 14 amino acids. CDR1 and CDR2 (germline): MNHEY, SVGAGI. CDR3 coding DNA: TGTGCCAGCAGCCCCCCGGGCCGGAAAAACATTCAGTACTTC. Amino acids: CASSPPGRKNIQYF.

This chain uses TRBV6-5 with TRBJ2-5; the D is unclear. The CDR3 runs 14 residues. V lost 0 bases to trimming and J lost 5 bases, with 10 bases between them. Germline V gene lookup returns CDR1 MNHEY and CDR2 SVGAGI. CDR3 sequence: CASSYSVGGETQYF. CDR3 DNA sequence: TGTGCCAGCAGTTACTCCGTAGGTGGGGAGACCCAGTACTTC.